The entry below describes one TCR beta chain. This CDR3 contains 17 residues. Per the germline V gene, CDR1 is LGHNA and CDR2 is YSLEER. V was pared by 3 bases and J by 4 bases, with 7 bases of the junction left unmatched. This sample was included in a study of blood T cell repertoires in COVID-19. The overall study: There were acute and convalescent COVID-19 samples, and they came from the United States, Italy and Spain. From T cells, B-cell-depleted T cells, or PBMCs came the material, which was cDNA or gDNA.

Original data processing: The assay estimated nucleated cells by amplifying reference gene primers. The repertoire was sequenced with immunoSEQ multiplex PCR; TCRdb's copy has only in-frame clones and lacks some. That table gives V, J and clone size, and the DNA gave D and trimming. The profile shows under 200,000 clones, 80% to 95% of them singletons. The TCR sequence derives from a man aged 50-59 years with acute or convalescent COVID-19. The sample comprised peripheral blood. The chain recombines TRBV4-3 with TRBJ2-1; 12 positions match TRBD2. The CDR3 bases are TGCGCCAGCAGCCACGCACTAGCGGGGGGCATATACAATGAGCAGTTCTTC. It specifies CASSHALAGGIYNEQFF.